This T cell receptor (beta chain) stems from a study of T cell responses to AZD1222 COVID-19 vaccine. The study's findings and limits: Unmutated variant regions are reportedly targeted by nearly half of spike-specific TCRs. Donors skewed white British and female; clonal diversity was possibly underestimated.

As for this clone: The antigen is not known.

The CDR3 is made up of 16 amino acids. The germline V gene has CDR1 MNHEY and CDR2 SMNVEV (reference sequence). The junction had 12 bases not matched to a gene; V was cut back by 7 bases and J by 4 bases. Libraries were prepared by immunoSEQ multiplex PCR; TCRdb keeps only in-frame clonotypes and omits some of them. The table records tens of thousands of clones, 85% to 90% of them present only once. This receptor was taken from an adult in good health. This chain connects TRBV27 to TRBJ1-5; 8 bases line up with TRBD1. The starting material was peripheral blood, obtained on day 0 of AZD1222 vaccination. The CDR3 reads CASTGQGGGRNQPQHF. In nucleotides, the CDR3 is TGTGCCAGCACTGGACAGGGAGGGGGTAGAAATCAGCCCCAGCATTTT.